These T cell receptor beta chains were read from a single sample in a study of shared clonotypes between healthy human individuals. The data were produced by immunoSEQ multiplex PCR, yet TCRdb's version contains in-frame clones alone and is incomplete. The table includes hundreds of thousands of clones, roughly 83% detected once. The specimen sequenced was PBMCs. The receptor source for this set is a middle-aged woman in good health. Some clones in this sample may be carry-over from other donors' samples. The CDR3 runs from the conserved cysteine through the conserved F or W. D genes are given only for firm matches. Where a row states a size, it is once, few, many or the class of an expanded clone; other rows omit it.

D gene: NA
clone size: NA
J gene: TRBJ1-1
V gene: TRBV6-5
CDR3 DNA: TGTGCCAGCAGTTCCCCCTATGGTCGGGCTTTCTTT
CDR3 protein: CASSSPYGRAFF

D gene: TRBD2
clone size: NA
J gene: TRBJ2-7
V gene: TRBV11-2
CDR3 DNA: TGTGCCAGCAGCTCCCGACTAGCCGAATCCTACGAGCAGTACTTC
CDR3 protein: CASSSRLAESYEQYF

D gene: NA
clone size: NA
J gene: TRBJ2-7
V gene: TRBV28
CDR3 DNA: TGTGCCAGCAGTCTTCTCCGCGACGAGCAGTACTTC
CDR3 protein: CASSLLRDEQYF

D gene: NA
clone size: NA
J gene: TRBJ1-3
V gene: TRBV5-5
CDR3 DNA: TGTGCCAGCAGCCCCGCTGGGGGGTTGAGAAACACCATATATTTT
CDR3 protein: CASSPAGGLRNTIYF

D gene: NA
clone size: NA
J gene: TRBJ1-5
V gene: TRBV5-1
CDR3 DNA: TGCGCCAGCAGCTTGGGGGGTATGATGGACAATCAGCCCCAGCATTTT
CDR3 protein: CASSLGGMMDNQPQHF

D gene: NA
clone size: few
J gene: TRBJ2-3
V gene: TRBV30
CDR3 DNA: TGTGCCTGGACCTGGCCTGAGAGCAATACGCAGTATTTT
CDR3 protein: CAWTWPESNTQYF

D gene: NA
clone size: NA
J gene: TRBJ1-2
V gene: TRBV7-2
CDR3 DNA: TGTGCCAGCAGCTTATACCGACCTGGGGGGGACGGCTATGGCTACACCTTC
CDR3 protein: CASSLYRPGGDGYGYTF

D gene: TRBD2
clone size: NA
J gene: TRBJ2-1
V gene: TRBV18
CDR3 DNA: TGTGCCAGCTCACCGACTAGCGGATCCTACAATGAGCAGTTCTTC
CDR3 protein: CASSPTSGSYNEQFF

D gene: TRBD1
clone size: NA
J gene: TRBJ2-5
V gene: TRBV7-6
CDR3 DNA: TGTGCCAGCAGCTTAGGGACAGGGGGCGCCGAGACCCAGTACTTC
CDR3 protein: CASSLGTGGAETQYF

D gene: NA
clone size: NA
J gene: TRBJ1-5
V gene: TRBV19
CDR3 DNA: TGTGCCAGTAGAATAGGGGATCGCACAGATCAGCCCCAGCATTTT
CDR3 protein: CASRIGDRTDQPQHF

D gene: NA
clone size: NA
J gene: TRBJ1-2
V gene: TRBV5-1
CDR3 DNA: TGCGCCAGCAGCTCACCCGGATTCAACTATGGCTACACCTTC
CDR3 protein: CASSSPGFNYGYTF

D gene: NA
clone size: NA
J gene: TRBJ2-4
V gene: TRBV10-3
CDR3 DNA: TGTGCCATCGGAAGTTTGGACATTCAGTACTTC
CDR3 protein: CAIGSLDIQYF

D gene: NA
clone size: NA
J gene: TRBJ1-2
V gene: TRBV28
CDR3 DNA: TGTGCCAGCAGTCGAACCGGACGGAGTATCGATGGCTACACCTTC
CDR3 protein: CASSRTGRSIDGYTF

D gene: NA
clone size: NA
J gene: TRBJ2-5
V gene: TRBV9
CDR3 DNA: TGTGCCAGCAGCGTAGGTTTGAGCGGGCGGAAGGAAGAGACCCAGTACTTC
CDR3 protein: CASSVGLSGRKEETQYF

D gene: TRBD2
clone size: NA
J gene: TRBJ2-7
V gene: TRBV19
CDR3 DNA: TGTGCCAGTAGTACCCTAGCGGGACACGAGCAGTACTTC
CDR3 protein: CASSTLAGHEQYF

D gene: TRBD1
clone size: NA
J gene: TRBJ1-1
V gene: TRBV6-5
CDR3 DNA: TGTGCCAGCAGTACGGGGACAGAGAACACTGAAGCTTTCTTT
CDR3 protein: CASSTGTENTEAFF

D gene: NA
clone size: NA
J gene: TRBJ1-4
V gene: TRBV19
CDR3 DNA: TGTGCCAGTAGTATTCGGGATGAAAAACTGTTTTTT
CDR3 protein: CASSIRDEKLFF

D gene: NA
clone size: NA
J gene: TRBJ2-5
V gene: TRBV7-2
CDR3 DNA: TGTGCCAGCAGCTCTCGCTTCGGGGGTCGGGAGACCCAGTACTTC
CDR3 protein: CASSSRFGGRETQYF

D gene: NA
clone size: NA
J gene: TRBJ1-5
V gene: TRBV11-2
CDR3 DNA: TGTGCCAGCAGCGGGTCAGGGGATCAGCCCCAGCATTTT
CDR3 protein: CASSGSGDQPQHF

D gene: NA
clone size: NA
J gene: TRBJ2-5
V gene: TRBV6-5
CDR3 DNA: TGTGCCAGCAGTTACTCGGGTAGCGTACAGACCCAGTACTTC
CDR3 protein: CASSYSGSVQTQYF

D gene: NA
clone size: NA
J gene: TRBJ1-1
V gene: TRBV7-9
CDR3 DNA: TGTGCCAGCAGCCAGGCCACTGAAGCTTTCTTT
CDR3 protein: CASSQATEAFF

D gene: NA
clone size: NA
J gene: TRBJ2-3
V gene: TRBV7-2
CDR3 DNA: TGTGCCAGCAATAGGGGGGCAGGACAATGGGATACGCAGTATTTT
CDR3 protein: CASNRGAGQWDTQYF

D gene: NA
clone size: NA
J gene: TRBJ2-6
V gene: TRBV5-1
CDR3 DNA: TGCGCCAGCAGCCCTCCGGGGACCGGGGCCAACGTCCTGACTTTC
CDR3 protein: CASSPPGTGANVLTF

D gene: TRBD2
clone size: NA
J gene: TRBJ2-1
V gene: TRBV7-8
CDR3 DNA: TGTGCCAGCAGCTTACTAGCGGGAAATTACAATGAGCAGTTCTTC
CDR3 protein: CASSLLAGNYNEQFF

D gene: NA
clone size: NA
J gene: TRBJ2-1
V gene: TRBV6-5
CDR3 DNA: TGTGCCAGCAGTTACTCGAGGCTCTCCAATGAGCAGTTCTTC
CDR3 protein: CASSYSRLSNEQFF

D gene: NA
clone size: NA
J gene: TRBJ2-1
V gene: TRBV19
CDR3 DNA: TGTGCCAGTAGTATGGGGCGGGACTACAATGAGCAGTTCTTC
CDR3 protein: CASSMGRDYNEQFF

D gene: NA
clone size: NA
J gene: TRBJ2-1
V gene: TRBV7-9
CDR3 DNA: TGTGCCAGCAGCAACAGAGGGGGGGAGCAGTTCTTC
CDR3 protein: CASSNRGGEQFF

D gene: NA
clone size: NA
J gene: TRBJ2-7
V gene: TRBV2
CDR3 DNA: TGTGCCAGACTTCACCTTAGCGACTCCTACGAGCAGTACTTC
CDR3 protein: CARLHLSDSYEQYF

D gene: TRBD1
clone size: NA
J gene: TRBJ1-1
V gene: TRBV25-1
CDR3 DNA: TGTGCCAGCAGTGAATACGGACAGGGGGCTAGATCTGAAGCTTTCTTT
CDR3 protein: CASSEYGQGARSEAFF

D gene: NA
clone size: NA
J gene: TRBJ2-5
V gene: TRBV11-3
CDR3 DNA: TGTGCCAGCAGCTTAGGAAGTAGAGTACAGGGAAGAGAGACCCAGTACTTC
CDR3 protein: CASSLGSRVQGRETQYF

D gene: NA
clone size: NA
J gene: TRBJ2-1
V gene: TRBV5-1
CDR3 DNA: TGCGCCAGCAGCTTGGACAGAAACAATGAGCAGTTCTTC
CDR3 protein: CASSLDRNNEQFF

D gene: TRBD2
clone size: NA
J gene: TRBJ2-1
V gene: TRBV7-2
CDR3 DNA: TGTGCCAGCAGCATCCGACTAGCGGGCCCTTCCGATGAGCAGTTCTTC
CDR3 protein: CASSIRLAGPSDEQFF

D gene: NA
clone size: NA
J gene: TRBJ2-2
V gene: TRBV2
CDR3 DNA: TGTGCCAGCATGAGGCTAGCAGCCGGGGAGCTGTTTTTT
CDR3 protein: CASMRLAAGELFF

D gene: TRBD1
clone size: few
J gene: TRBJ1-1
V gene: TRBV5-4
CDR3 DNA: TGTGCCAGCAGCTTGGCAGGGGGCCTGAACACTGAAGCTTTCTTT
CDR3 protein: CASSLAGGLNTEAFF

D gene: NA
clone size: NA
J gene: TRBJ1-5
V gene: TRBV7-2
CDR3 DNA: TGTGCCAGCAGCCGATACAGGGTGAGTCAGCCCCAGCATTTT
CDR3 protein: CASSRYRVSQPQHF

D gene: NA
clone size: NA
J gene: TRBJ2-3
V gene: TRBV11-3
CDR3 DNA: TGTGCCAGCAGCTTATTAGGGTCAACAGATACGCAGTATTTT
CDR3 protein: CASSLLGSTDTQYF

D gene: NA
clone size: NA
J gene: TRBJ1-1
V gene: TRBV10-3
CDR3 DNA: TGTGCCGTACGGGACACCGGATGGACGGGGGGCACTGAAGCTTTCTTT
CDR3 protein: CAVRDTGWTGGTEAFF

D gene: TRBD2
clone size: few
J gene: TRBJ2-1
V gene: TRBV5-1
CDR3 DNA: TGCGCCAGCAGCTCCGGACTAGGTAGCGATGAGCAGTTCTTC
CDR3 protein: CASSSGLGSDEQFF

D gene: NA
clone size: NA
J gene: TRBJ1-1
V gene: TRBV29-1
CDR3 DNA: TGCAGCGTTGGCCAGGGTTGGACTGAAGCTTTCTTT
CDR3 protein: CSVGQGWTEAFF

D gene: NA
clone size: many
J gene: TRBJ2-7
V gene: TRBV4-1
CDR3 DNA: TGCGCCAGCAGCCAGCTAGACCCAATAGAGCAGTACTTC
CDR3 protein: CASSQLDPIEQYF

D gene: TRBD2
clone size: few
J gene: TRBJ2-5
V gene: TRBV7-2
CDR3 DNA: TGTGCCAGCAGAATCGGGACTAGCGTTCAAGAGACCCAGTACTTC
CDR3 protein: CASRIGTSVQETQYF

D gene: TRBD2
clone size: NA
J gene: TRBJ2-7
V gene: TRBV5-6
CDR3 DNA: TGTGCCAGCGACCGGGGAGGGGCCGCCTACGAGCAGTACTTC
CDR3 protein: CASDRGGAAYEQYF

D gene: NA
clone size: NA
J gene: TRBJ2-7
V gene: TRBV29-1
CDR3 DNA: TGCAGCGTTGAGCGGACGGATTCCTACGAGCAGTACTTC
CDR3 protein: CSVERTDSYEQYF

D gene: TRBD1
clone size: NA
J gene: TRBJ1-5
V gene: TRBV19
CDR3 DNA: TGTGCCAGTAGTAGGGTAGGGGGCATAGATAGCAATCAGCCCCAGCATTTT
CDR3 protein: CASSRVGGIDSNQPQHF

D gene: NA
clone size: once
J gene: TRBJ2-3
V gene: TRBV15
CDR3 DNA: TGTGCCACCAGCAGAGGTCTTAGCGAGAGCACAGATACGCAGTATTTT
CDR3 protein: CATSRGLSESTDTQYF

D gene: NA
clone size: NA
J gene: TRBJ2-3
V gene: TRBV2
CDR3 DNA: TGTGCCAGCAGTGCGTGGGACGGCACAGATACGCAGTATTTT
CDR3 protein: CASSAWDGTDTQYF

D gene: NA
clone size: NA
J gene: TRBJ2-3
V gene: TRBV10-2
CDR3 DNA: TGCGCCGCCGCGCAGGGGCGCACAGATACGCAGTATTTT
CDR3 protein: CAAAQGRTDTQYF

D gene: NA
clone size: NA
J gene: TRBJ1-1
V gene: TRBV2
CDR3 DNA: TGTGCCAGCAGGGTGTTGGGGCCAGTCACTGAAGCTTTCTTT
CDR3 protein: CASRVLGPVTEAFF

D gene: NA
clone size: NA
J gene: TRBJ2-7
V gene: TRBV5-4
CDR3 DNA: TGTGCCAGCAGCTTCTCAGCATCCTACGAGCAGTACTTC
CDR3 protein: CASSFSASYEQYF

D gene: NA
clone size: NA
J gene: TRBJ1-5
V gene: TRBV30
CDR3 DNA: TGTGCCTGGAGTGTAGGCAGGGTTGGACAGCCCCAGCATTTT
CDR3 protein: CAWSVGRVGQPQHF

D gene: NA
clone size: few
J gene: TRBJ1-2
V gene: TRBV5-1
CDR3 DNA: TGCGCCAGCAGCTTGGGGACAGCCAACTATGGCTACACCTTC
CDR3 protein: CASSLGTANYGYTF